This is a list of T cell receptor beta chains from one sample in a study of T cell changes during pregnancy in multiple sclerosis. Libraries were prepared by immunoSEQ multiplex PCR; TCRdb keeps only in-frame clonotypes and omits some of them. The sample lists more than 60,000 clones; roughly nine tenths were seen once. Specimen: peripheral blood, collected in the second trimester of pregnancy. Source of these receptors: a female donor with multiple sclerosis, enrolled in a pregnancy study. Each CDR3 is given with its conserved first and last residue. The order of the fields is D gene, V gene, clone size, J gene, CDR3 protein, CDR3 DNA. The D gene is left open where the match is weak. A clone size is listed for some rows: how often the clone was seen (once, few, many), or a class if it is expanded.

d_call: TRBD1
v_call: TRBV12-5
clone_size: NA
j_call: TRBJ2-1
cdr3_aa: CASVPGQGYNEQFF
cdr3_nt: TGTGCTAGTGTCCCGGGACAGGGTTACAATGAGCAGTTCTTC

d_call: NA
v_call: TRBV27
clone_size: NA
j_call: TRBJ2-7
cdr3_aa: CASSLSGGASSYEQYF
cdr3_nt: TGTGCCAGCAGTTTATCAGGCGGGGCCAGCTCCTACGAGCAGTACTTC

d_call: TRBD1
v_call: TRBV18
clone_size: NA
j_call: TRBJ2-3
cdr3_aa: CASSPDRAGGTDTQYF
cdr3_nt: TGTGCCAGCTCACCCGACAGGGCAGGGGGCACAGATACGCAGTATTTT

d_call: NA
v_call: TRBV9
clone_size: NA
j_call: TRBJ1-2
cdr3_aa: CASSGATTNYGYTF
cdr3_nt: TGTGCCAGCAGCGGGGCGACTACTAACTATGGCTACACCTTC

d_call: TRBD1
v_call: TRBV5-1
clone_size: NA
j_call: TRBJ1-2
cdr3_aa: CASSFRGPLEGYTF
cdr3_nt: TGCGCCAGCAGCTTCAGGGGGCCCCTTGAGGGCTACACCTTC

d_call: NA
v_call: TRBV13
clone_size: NA
j_call: TRBJ2-1
cdr3_aa: CASSTTTPMMREQFF
cdr3_nt: TGTGCCAGCAGCACGACTACTCCTATGATGCGGGAGCAGTTCTTC

d_call: NA
v_call: TRBV5-1
clone_size: NA
j_call: TRBJ1-1
cdr3_aa: CASSLGVNTEAFF
cdr3_nt: TGCGCCAGCAGCTTAGGAGTGAACACTGAAGCTTTCTTT

d_call: TRBD1
v_call: TRBV25-1
clone_size: NA
j_call: TRBJ2-4
cdr3_aa: CASSGTGLRNIQYF
cdr3_nt: TGTGCCAGTTCAGGGACAGGCCTAAGGAACATTCAGTACTTC

d_call: NA
v_call: TRBV9
clone_size: NA
j_call: TRBJ1-3
cdr3_aa: CASSPPGVENTIYF
cdr3_nt: TGTGCCAGCAGCCCTCCAGGGGTGGAAAACACCATATATTTT

d_call: NA
v_call: TRBV29-1
clone_size: once
j_call: TRBJ1-1
cdr3_aa: CSVFDTGNTEAFF
cdr3_nt: TGCAGCGTTTTCGATACAGGGAACACTGAAGCTTTCTTT

d_call: TRBD1
v_call: TRBV6-6
clone_size: few
j_call: TRBJ1-5
cdr3_aa: CASRSRDRGNQPQHF
cdr3_nt: TGTGCCAGCAGGAGCCGGGACAGGGGCAATCAGCCCCAGCATTTT

d_call: NA
v_call: TRBV19
clone_size: NA
j_call: TRBJ1-5
cdr3_aa: CASSIPGYSNQPQHF
cdr3_nt: TGTGCCAGTAGTATCCCAGGCTATAGCAATCAGCCCCAGCATTTT

d_call: NA
v_call: TRBV5-6
clone_size: NA
j_call: TRBJ1-5
cdr3_aa: CASSRAPIRAQHF
cdr3_nt: TGTGCCAGCAGCCGGGCCCCCATCAGGGCCCAGCATTTT

d_call: NA
v_call: TRBV7-9
clone_size: few
j_call: TRBJ2-2
cdr3_aa: CASGKRRGNTGELFF
cdr3_nt: TGTGCCAGCGGAAAAAGGCGGGGTAACACCGGGGAGCTGTTTTTT

d_call: TRBD2
v_call: TRBV5-1
clone_size: NA
j_call: TRBJ2-3
cdr3_aa: CASRLAGGPITDTQYF
cdr3_nt: TGCGCCAGCAGACTAGCGGGGGGGCCGATAACAGATACGCAGTATTTT

d_call: TRBD1
v_call: TRBV7-9
clone_size: NA
j_call: TRBJ1-5
cdr3_aa: CASAGTGNQPQHF
cdr3_nt: TGTGCCAGCGCCGGGACAGGGAATCAGCCCCAGCATTTT

d_call: TRBD1
v_call: TRBV7-2
clone_size: once
j_call: TRBJ2-3
cdr3_aa: CASSLDHDRVTDTQYF
cdr3_nt: TGTGCCAGCAGCTTAGACCATGACAGGGTCACAGATACGCAGTATTTT

d_call: TRBD1
v_call: TRBV7-6
clone_size: NA
j_call: TRBJ1-1
cdr3_aa: CASSLTGGENTEAFF
cdr3_nt: TGTGCCAGCAGCTTAACAGGGGGCGAGAACACTGAAGCTTTCTTT

d_call: NA
v_call: TRBV2
clone_size: NA
j_call: TRBJ2-7
cdr3_aa: CASRTGLSSYEQYF
cdr3_nt: TGTGCCAGCAGAACGGGACTCAGCTCCTACGAGCAGTACTTC

d_call: TRBD2
v_call: TRBV19
clone_size: NA
j_call: TRBJ2-1
cdr3_aa: CASSSGGERERKFF
cdr3_nt: TGTGCCAGTAGTAGCGGGGGGGAGCGGGAGAGGAAGTTCTTC

d_call: NA
v_call: TRBV30
clone_size: NA
j_call: TRBJ1-3
cdr3_aa: CAWTRVSGNTIYF
cdr3_nt: TGTGCCTGGACACGCGTCTCTGGAAACACCATATATTTT

d_call: TRBD1
v_call: TRBV19
clone_size: NA
j_call: TRBJ1-2
cdr3_aa: CASSIEGALLGYTF
cdr3_nt: TGTGCCAGTAGTATCGAGGGGGCGCTTCTTGGCTACACCTTC

d_call: TRBD1
v_call: TRBV6-5
clone_size: NA
j_call: TRBJ2-3
cdr3_aa: CASSKGQAIPDTQYF
cdr3_nt: TGTGCCAGCAGCAAGGGACAGGCGATACCAGATACGCAGTATTTT

d_call: TRBD1
v_call: TRBV7-8
clone_size: NA
j_call: TRBJ2-1
cdr3_aa: CASSLRQGRAYEQFF
cdr3_nt: TGTGCCAGCAGCCTCCGACAGGGTAGGGCGTATGAGCAGTTCTTC

d_call: NA
v_call: TRBV5-1
clone_size: NA
j_call: TRBJ1-1
cdr3_aa: CASSGRLNTEAFF
cdr3_nt: TGCGCCAGCAGTGGGAGGTTGAACACTGAAGCTTTCTTT

d_call: TRBD1
v_call: TRBV10-3
clone_size: NA
j_call: TRBJ1-2
cdr3_aa: CAISEGTVTYGYTF
cdr3_nt: TGTGCCATCAGTGAGGGGACAGTGACCTATGGCTACACCTTC

d_call: TRBD1
v_call: TRBV7-2
clone_size: NA
j_call: TRBJ2-5
cdr3_aa: CASSSTGGNWETQYF
cdr3_nt: TGTGCCAGCAGCTCGACAGGGGGCAACTGGGAGACCCAGTACTTC

d_call: NA
v_call: TRBV5-4
clone_size: NA
j_call: TRBJ2-5
cdr3_aa: CASSLRVGGQEGETQYF
cdr3_nt: TGTGCCAGCAGCTTGCGGGTCGGCGGACAGGAGGGGGAGACCCAGTACTTC

d_call: NA
v_call: TRBV7-9
clone_size: NA
j_call: TRBJ1-1
cdr3_aa: CASSWRENEAFF
cdr3_nt: TGTGCCAGCAGCTGGCGGGAAAATGAAGCTTTCTTT

d_call: TRBD1
v_call: TRBV30
clone_size: NA
j_call: TRBJ1-1
cdr3_aa: CAWTGQGMNTEAFF
cdr3_nt: TGTGCCTGGACGGGACAGGGGATGAACACTGAAGCTTTCTTT

d_call: NA
v_call: TRBV7-6
clone_size: many
j_call: TRBJ1-3
cdr3_aa: CASSLATRDRNTIYF
cdr3_nt: TGTGCCAGCAGCTTAGCGACCCGGGACAGAAACACCATATATTTT

d_call: TRBD2
v_call: TRBV27
clone_size: NA
j_call: TRBJ2-1
cdr3_aa: CASSLPGLHNEQFF
cdr3_nt: TGTGCCAGCAGCCTCCCGGGACTACACAATGAGCAGTTCTTC

d_call: TRBD1
v_call: TRBV7-6
clone_size: NA
j_call: TRBJ1-3
cdr3_aa: CASSLAGTVSGNTIYF
cdr3_nt: TGTGCCAGCAGCTTAGCCGGGACAGTCTCTGGAAACACCATATATTTT

d_call: NA
v_call: TRBV9
clone_size: NA
j_call: TRBJ1-4
cdr3_aa: CASSVLGEGEKLFF
cdr3_nt: TGTGCCAGCAGCGTTCTCGGGGAAGGGGAAAAACTGTTTTTT

d_call: NA
v_call: TRBV5-1
clone_size: NA
j_call: TRBJ1-1
cdr3_aa: CASSFGGTDTEAFF
cdr3_nt: TGCGCCAGCAGCTTTGGAGGGACGGACACTGAAGCTTTCTTT

d_call: TRBD1
v_call: TRBV7-3
clone_size: NA
j_call: TRBJ1-1
cdr3_aa: CASSLTGGDTEAFF
cdr3_nt: TGTGCCAGCAGTTTAACAGGGGGTGACACTGAAGCTTTCTTT

d_call: NA
v_call: TRBV6-5
clone_size: NA
j_call: TRBJ1-2
cdr3_aa: CASTRFGGNYGYTF
cdr3_nt: TGTGCCAGCACCAGATTCGGCGGGAACTATGGCTACACCTTC

d_call: NA
v_call: TRBV19
clone_size: NA
j_call: TRBJ2-1
cdr3_aa: CASTPGDEQFF
cdr3_nt: TGTGCCAGTACGCCGGGGGATGAGCAGTTCTTC

d_call: NA
v_call: TRBV18
clone_size: NA
j_call: TRBJ1-1
cdr3_aa: CASSPTGSHTEAFF
cdr3_nt: TGTGCCAGCTCACCAACAGGGTCGCATACTGAAGCTTTCTTT

d_call: NA
v_call: TRBV6-5
clone_size: NA
j_call: TRBJ1-6
cdr3_aa: CASSYSGQGNSPLHF
cdr3_nt: TGTGCCAGCAGTTACTCGGGGCAGGGGAATTCACCCCTCCACTTT

d_call: TRBD2
v_call: TRBV6-4
clone_size: NA
j_call: TRBJ2-7
cdr3_aa: CASRRAFWGGYEQYF
cdr3_nt: TGTGCCAGCAGACGGGCCTTTTGGGGGGGCTACGAGCAGTACTTC

d_call: NA
v_call: TRBV19
clone_size: NA
j_call: TRBJ1-5
cdr3_aa: CASSSRGGRYSNQPQHF
cdr3_nt: TGTGCCAGTAGTTCACGAGGGGGACGGTATAGCAATCAGCCCCAGCATTTT

d_call: NA
v_call: TRBV6-5
clone_size: NA
j_call: TRBJ1-1
cdr3_aa: CASLLRVGAEAFF
cdr3_nt: TGTGCCAGCTTACTCAGGGTCGGAGCTGAAGCTTTCTTT

d_call: NA
v_call: TRBV5-1
clone_size: NA
j_call: TRBJ1-2
cdr3_aa: CASSLLTTGGSYGYTF
cdr3_nt: TGCGCCAGCAGCTTGTTGACCACGGGAGGAAGCTATGGCTACACCTTC

d_call: NA
v_call: TRBV27
clone_size: NA
j_call: TRBJ2-7
cdr3_aa: CASSQTEAYEQYF
cdr3_nt: TGTGCCAGCAGTCAGACAGAAGCCTACGAGCAGTACTTC

d_call: NA
v_call: TRBV2
clone_size: NA
j_call: TRBJ2-3
cdr3_aa: CASSDRTSVGTDTQYF
cdr3_nt: TGTGCCAGCAGTGATCGGACATCGGTGGGCACAGATACGCAGTATTTT

d_call: NA
v_call: TRBV5-1
clone_size: NA
j_call: TRBJ2-1
cdr3_aa: CASSLGERTISYNEQFF
cdr3_nt: TGCGCCAGCAGCTTGGGCGAGCGTACCATCTCCTACAATGAGCAGTTCTTC